Here is one TCR beta chain with its context. The antigen remains unidentified. This sample was included in a study of shared clonotypes between healthy human individuals. Study context: The people who gave samples were a couple of women and a few men aged 18 to 49.

Study findings and constraints: Naive subsets generally had larger estimated richness than memory subsets. Between a handful of donors, naive CD4 clonotypes were shared at a level of about 5%. How much donors shared clonotypes was expected to be affected by sequencing depth.

The data were produced by immunoSEQ multiplex PCR, yet TCRdb's version contains in-frame clones alone and is incomplete. The sample carries some 1 million clones, about three quarters recorded once. The CDR3 is 15 amino acids. Germline lookup yields CDR1 SGHRS and CDR2 YFSETQ. J gave up 4 bases and V 5 bases, and 11 bases lay outside the gene matches. The sequence was collected from a man aged 18 to 29 in good health. The chain links TRBV5-1 to TRBJ2-5; 7 nucleotides line up with TRBD2. The material sequenced was memory CD4+ T cells sorted from blood. The sample's subset: CD45RA-negative fraction. This CDR3 reads CASRSTSLGRETQYF. The CDR3 bases are TGCGCCAGCAGATCGACTAGCCTAGGCCGAGAGACCCAGTACTTC. Full variable domain (outside the CDR3, taken from reference TRBV5-1 and TRBJ2-5): KAGVTQTPRYLIKTRGQQVTLSCSPISGHRSVSWYQQTPGQGLQFLFEYFSETQRNKGNFPGRFSGRQFSNSRSEMNVSTLELGDSALYLCASRSTSLGRETQYFGPGTRLLVL.